This T cell receptor beta chain derives from a study of blood T cell repertoires in COVID-19. This CDR3 has 14 residues. Germline V lookup: CDR1 SQVTM, CDR2 ANQGSEA. The V and J ends lost 8 bases and 4 bases respectively, with 17 bases between them. Some clones are missing from TCRdb's copy, which holds only in-frame ones; the method was immunoSEQ multiplex PCR. The table shows 150,000 to 250,000 clones, with less than 95% occurring only once. The TCR sequence derives from a young man with COVID-19, enrolled during active disease. The chain joins TRBV29-1 to TRBJ2-2; TRBD2 might be the D (6 bases). Sequenced material: peripheral blood. DNA for the CDR3: TGCAGCATTACCGGGACTGGAACCACCGGGGAGCTGTTTTTT. This encodes CSITGTGTTGELFF.